These 5 T cell receptor beta chains came from one sample sequenced in a study of T cells in narcolepsy. Clones were sequenced by immunoSEQ multiplex PCR, and TCRdb holds only the in-frame ones, with some missing. The data contain about 32,000 clones, 79% of them seen just once; the ten biggest clones take up about 1.1%. Sample: CD45RA- memory CD4+ T cells from PBMCs. The receptors here all came from a human donor with narcolepsy.

This chain links TRBV12-5 with TRBJ2-3; D perhaps matches TRBD1 (6 bases). The ends were cut back, 5 bases at V and 2 bases at J, with 11 bases in the middle. The CDR3 is 14 amino acids. Germline CDR1 LGHNT, CDR2 FRNRAP. CDR3 amino acids: CASGIDRSTDTQYF. In DNA, the CDR3 is TGTGCTAGTGGTATAGACAGGTCCACAGATACGCAGTATTTT.

V and J are TRBV7-2 and TRBJ1-2; 7 positions agree with TRBD1. The trim removed 2 bases at V and 8 bases at J, leaving 8 bases unmatched. Germline V gene lookup returns CDR1 SGHTA and CDR2 FQGNSA. The CDR3 runs 14 residues. The CDR3 DNA sequence: TGTGCCAGCAGCTTAACCGACAGGGTCGGGGGCTACACCTTC. This translates into CASSLTDRVGGYTF. Drawing the rest from reference TRBV7-2 and TRBJ1-2, the complete variable domain is GAGVSQSPSNKVTEKGKDVELRCDPISGHTALYWYRQSLGQGLEFLIYFQGNSAPDKSGLPSDRFSAERTGGSVSTLTIQRTQQEDSAVYLCASSLTDRVGGYTFGSGTRLTVV.

J is TRBJ1-1 and V is TRBV28; D gene ambiguous. Deletions cut 5 bases from V and 3 bases from J, with 13 bases between. This CDR3 is 14 amino acids long. From germline, CDR1 is MDHEN and CDR2 SYDVKM. Here the CDR3 DNA reads TGTGCCAGCAGTCAAGTAGCTCTGGACACTGAAGCTTTCTTT. Translating gives CASSQVALDTEAFF.

V usage is TRBV6-4 and J usage is TRBJ2-1; 7 bases match TRBD1. Per the germline V gene, CDR1 is MRHNA and CDR2 is SNTAGT. This CDR3 is built from 15 residues. Trimming removed 5 bases from V and 7 bases from J; junction bases left unmatched: 11. Here the CDR3 reads CASSQRTGAENEQFF. The CDR3, as DNA: TGTGCCAGCAGTCAAAGAACAGGGGCGGAAAATGAGCAGTTCTTC.

This chain connects TRBV6-4 to TRBJ2-5; 8 nucleotides agree with TRBD1. V lost 8 bases to trimming and J lost 0 bases; unmatched junction nucleotides: 14. There are 17 residues in the CDR3. CDR1 and CDR2 from the germline V gene are MRHNA and SNTAGT. Here the CDR3 DNA reads TGTGCCAGCGGACGGACAGGGACGGAAACGGACCAAGAGACCCAGTACTTC. It translates to CASGRTGTETDQETQYF.